This T cell receptor (beta chain) was recorded in a study of human T cells and chemical hapten exposure. Study as a whole: Throughout the roughly 25-week study, diphenylcyclopropenone was applied weekly to the patients' scalps. Diagnoses of alopecia areata, totalis or universalis occurred in mostly female patients. Among samples, TCR yields varied mainly because of small differences in pooled library volume.

The sample's time point: patch test 3, about 24 weeks after DPC sensitization. Treatment here: therapeutic diphenylcyclopropenone sensitization with weekly scalp DPC. Patches went on only after blood had been drawn each time. TCRdb fed the RACE reads into MiXCR, producing one record per CDR3 protein. The repertoire holds around 200,000 distinct CDR3 sequences, with about 25% as singletons. Trimming stripped 8 bases from V and 3 bases from J, with 14 bases between. This CDR3 is built from 14 residues. The J gene is TRBJ2-1, the V gene TRBV12-3 or TRBV12-4; no reliable D call. The material sequenced was whole blood, taken in connection with sensitization to the hapten diphenylcyclopropenone (DPC). This TCR was recovered from a woman between 40 and 55 years old with alopecia areata. Some clones in this sample may be carry-over from other donors' samples. The CDR3 is CASSPASVYNEQFF. The CDR3 DNA sequence: TGTGCCAGCTCCCCCGCGAGTGTCTACAATGAGCAGTTCTTC.